What follows describes a single TCR beta chain. This record belongs to a study of identical twins. Each CDR3 protein is one row after TCRdb ran MiXCR on the 5' RACE reads. The repertoire has about 260,000 distinct CDR3 sequences, roughly 7% of them found once; the top ten carry 3.5% to 4%. V shed 3 bases, J shed 9 bases, and the junction held 7 bases outside the gene matches. CDR1 is SGHDN and CDR2 is FVKESK in the germline V gene. This CDR3 is built from 16 residues. This same sample was also taken into another study, of yellow fever vaccine responses in identical twins. In that study: After vaccination, twins' T cell response reportedly seemed partly convergent, partly personalized.

The receptor was isolated from a woman between 18 and 30 years old in good health. The chain carries TRBV14 and TRBJ2-1; the match to TRBD2 covers 14 bases. Sequenced material: memory (CD45RO+) T cells sorted from blood. In DNA, the CDR3 is TGTGCCAGCAGCCAGGGGACTAGCGGGAGTAGGAGTGAGCAGTTCTTC. Its protein is CASSQGTSGSRSEQFF.